The 4 T cell receptor beta chains below all came from one sample that was sequenced in a study of shared clonotypes between healthy human individuals. Data came from immunoSEQ multiplex PCR; TCRdb stores just in-frame clones and leaves some out. The table includes approximately 2.5 million clones, 90% to 95% detected once. The sample consisted of naive CD4+ T cells sorted from blood. Subset meaning: CD45RA+ positively selected. These receptors all stem from a man in his late teens or twenties in good health.

The genes are TRBV5-6 and TRBJ2-1; TRBD1 is a possible D gene (6 bases). Trimming cost V 4 bases and J 3 bases, with 20 bases left between them. CDR3 length: 17 residues. Germline CDR1 and CDR2: SGHDT and YYEEEE. The DNA of the CDR3 is TGTGCCAGCAGCCATGTATCGGACAGCTACCTCTACAATGAGCAGTTCTTC. Translating it yields CASSHVSDSYLYNEQFF.

Worth noting for this clone: Other DNA sequences within the sample encode an identical CDR3. This rearrangement joins TRBV10-1 to TRBJ1-1; no definite D call. The CDR3 extends over 13 amino acids. Germline lookup yields CDR1 WNHNN and CDR2 SYGVQD (reference sequence). V was clipped by 3 bases and J by 1 base, with 6 bases between them. The CDR3 DNA sequence: TGCGCCAGCAGTGAAGCAGGGAACACTGAAGCTTTCTTT. Translation gives CASSEAGNTEAFF.

The rearrangement joins TRBV5-1 to TRBJ1-4, with D possibly TRBD1 on 5 matching bases. The CDR3 sequence is 15 residues long. V lost 5 bases to trimming and J lost 3 bases, with 14 bases between them. Germline V gene sequence: CDR1 SGHRS, CDR2 YFSETQ. The DNA for the CDR3 is TGCGCCAGCAGGGGGGAAGGGATGGCTAATGAAAAACTGTTTTTT. It is translated as CASRGEGMANEKLFF.

The chain carries TRBV7-2 and TRBJ2-7; D gene uncertain. Germline CDR1 reads SGHTA; CDR2 reads FQGNSA. The CDR3 is made up of 12 amino acids. The V end lost 2 bases, the J end lost 3 bases, and 5 bases lay between the germline ends. Here the CDR3 reads CASSLPSYEQYF. CDR3 in DNA: TGTGCCAGCAGCTTACCCAGCTACGAGCAGTACTTC.